This is a list of T cell receptor beta chains from one sample in a study of vaccination effects on CD4 cells after COVID-19. Which antigens these TCRs recognize remains unknown. The method was immunoSEQ multiplex PCR; TCRdb's version includes in-frame clones alone and lacks a portion of them. The sample lists tens of thousands of clones; under 85% were seen once. Specimen: CD4+ T cells from PBMCs cultured with HCoV-NL63 spike peptides, collected before COVID-19 vaccination. The receptors derive from a human donor who received a COVID-19 vaccine. CDR3s include the opening cysteine and the closing phenylalanine or tryptophan. A D gene is named only where the DNA matches it firmly. For some rows the clone size is stated as once, few or many, or as a class when expanded; others skip it.

15	TRBV30	TRBJ2-6	NA	NA	CAWSFSSSGANVLTF	TGTGCCTGGAGTTTTTCGTCCTCTGGGGCCAACGTCCTGACTTTC
16	TRBV11-2	TRBJ2-3	NA	NA	CASRPAGRKRTDTQYF	TGTGCCAGCAGGCCGGCGGGTAGGAAACGCACAGATACGCAGTATTTT
15	TRBV18	TRBJ1-5	NA	NA	CASSSSTGRNQPQHF	TGTGCCAGCAGCTCATCCACAGGGCGCAATCAGCCCCAGCATTTT
17	TRBV18	TRBJ2-5	once	NA	CASSPLLQLGSQETQYF	TGTGCCAGCTCACCACTTCTCCAGTTGGGAAGCCAAGAGACCCAGTACTTC
19	TRBV5-1	TRBJ2-3	NA	NA	CASSLGTGDIAGSTDTQYF	TGCGCCAGCAGCTTGGGGACAGGAGACATAGCGGGTAGCACAGATACGCAGTATTTT
13	TRBV6-1	TRBJ1-5	NA	NA	CASSERGTQPQHF	TGTGCCAGCAGTGAACGAGGAACTCAGCCCCAGCATTTT
16	TRBV24-1	TRBJ2-3	once	NA	CATSDIKGKRTDTQYF	TGTGCCACCAGTGATATCAAGGGCAAGCGGACAGATACGCAGTATTTT
14	TRBV5-1	TRBJ1-2	once	TRBD1	CASSLQGAGSGYTF	TGCGCCAGCAGTCTACAGGGGGCCGGGAGTGGCTACACCTTC
11	TRBV29-1	TRBJ1-2	NA	NA	CSVGGGYGYTF	TGCAGCGTTGGGGGGGGTTATGGCTACACCTTC
13	TRBV5-4	TRBJ2-4	NA	TRBD1	CASSSGTENIQYF	TGTGCCAGCAGCTCCGGGACAGAAAACATTCAGTACTTC
16	TRBV5-1	TRBJ2-2	once	NA	CASSKVTTSNTGELFF	TGCGCCAGCAGCAAAGTGACTACCTCGAACACCGGGGAGCTGTTTTTT
13	TRBV10-3	TRBJ2-1	NA	NA	CAIGRGLSDEQFF	TGTGCCATCGGTAGGGGCCTAAGCGATGAGCAGTTCTTC
11	TRBV29-1	TRBJ1-2	NA	NA	CSVEVAYGYTF	TGCAGCGTTGAAGTCGCGTATGGCTACACCTTC
17	TRBV5-1	TRBJ2-1	NA	TRBD2	CASSLRASGGTYNEQFF	TGCGCCAGCAGCTTGCGGGCTAGCGGGGGAACCTACAATGAGCAGTTCTTC
13	TRBV18	TRBJ1-1	NA	NA	CASSPVPNTEAFF	TGTGCCAGCTCACCAGTTCCTAACACTGAAGCTTTCTTT
14	TRBV6-6	TRBJ1-1	NA	NA	CASSPGTRDTEAFF	TGTGCCAGCAGTCCCGGGACTCGGGACACTGAAGCTTTCTTT
15	TRBV15	TRBJ2-3	NA	NA	CATSMGGGAIDTQYF	TGTGCCACCAGCATGGGAGGGGGGGCTATAGATACGCAGTATTTT
16	TRBV3-1/TRBV3-2	TRBJ1-3	NA	NA	CASSQAGSLSGNTIYF	TGTGCCAGCAGCCAAGCAGGGTCCCTCTCTGGAAACACCATATATTTT
13	TRBV7-9	TRBJ1-5	NA	NA	CASSRHSNQPQHF	TGTGCCAGCAGCCGCCATAGCAATCAGCCCCAGCATTTT
14	TRBV6-2/TRBV6-3	TRBJ1-1	NA	NA	CASSYQGYLGWAFF	TGTGCCAGCAGTTATCAAGGCTATCTCGGGTGGGCTTTCTTT
14	TRBV3-1/TRBV3-2	TRBJ1-5	NA	NA	CASSQGDLRWPQHF	TGTGCCAGCAGCCAAGGGGACCTCCGCTGGCCCCAGCATTTT
13	TRBV19	TRBJ2-5	NA	NA	CASSLPGEETQYF	TGTGCCAGTAGCTTACCAGGGGAAGAGACCCAGTACTTC
17	TRBV19	TRBJ2-3	NA	TRBD1	CASSVWTGPIPTDTQYF	TGTGCCAGTAGTGTATGGACAGGCCCGATCCCCACAGATACGCAGTATTTT
13	TRBV12-3/TRBV12-4	TRBJ2-2	NA	NA	CASSLYRSGELFF	TGTGCCAGCAGTCTCTACCGGAGCGGGGAGCTGTTTTTT
15	TRBV4-1	TRBJ1-1	few	NA	CASSQSGEVDTEAFF	TGCGCCAGCAGCCAAAGCGGGGAGGTGGACACTGAAGCTTTCTTT
14	TRBV29-1	TRBJ2-2	NA	NA	CSGEITGNTGELFF	TGCAGCGGGGAGATAACAGGGAACACCGGGGAGCTGTTTTTT
13	TRBV6-5	TRBJ1-6	NA	TRBD1	CASSSDRGSPLHF	TGTGCCAGCAGTTCGGACAGGGGGTCACCCCTCCACTTT
13	TRBV4-1	TRBJ2-3	once	NA	CASSQESVDTQYF	TGCGCCAGCAGCCAAGAATCGGTGGATACGCAGTATTTT
15	TRBV7-9	TRBJ1-3	NA	NA	CASSLSAIRGNTIYF	TGTGCCAGCAGCTTATCCGCCATACGGGGAAACACCATATATTTT
13	TRBV19	TRBJ2-3	once	TRBD1	CATRTGPRSTQYF	TGTGCCACCAGGACAGGCCCTCGTTCGACGCAGTATTTT
13	TRBV14	TRBJ1-1	NA	NA	CASSQDRNTEAFF	TGTGCCAGCAGCCAAGATAGGAACACTGAAGCTTTCTTT
13	TRBV5-5	TRBJ1-1	few	NA	CASSLSMNTEAFF	TGTGCCAGCAGCTTGTCCATGAACACTGAAGCTTTCTTT
14	TRBV18	TRBJ2-6	NA	NA	CASSPEGTGAVLTF	TGTGCCAGCTCACCCGAAGGGACTGGAGCGGTCCTGACTTTC
16	TRBV5-1	TRBJ2-2	NA	NA	CASSFGAPGNTGELFF	TGCGCCAGCAGTTTTGGGGCGCCGGGGAACACCGGGGAGCTGTTTTTT
14	TRBV5-6	TRBJ2-3	NA	NA	CASSLVKATDTQYF	TGTGCCAGCAGCTTGGTCAAGGCCACAGATACGCAGTATTTT
13	TRBV2	TRBJ2-2	once	TRBD1	CASINRGSGELFF	TGTGCCAGCATAAACAGGGGGTCCGGGGAGCTGTTTTTT
14	TRBV10-1	TRBJ1-4	NA	NA	CASRDIQGYEKLFF	TGCGCCAGCAGGGATATACAGGGTTACGAAAAACTGTTTTTT
13	TRBV24-1	TRBJ1-6	NA	NA	CATSAGASGSLHF	TGTGCCACCAGTGCCGGAGCCTCGGGGTCCCTCCACTTT
12	TRBV12-3/TRBV12-4	TRBJ2-1	few	NA	CASSAGGEGEFF	TGTGCCAGTTCAGCTGGGGGCGAGGGGGAGTTCTTC
14	TRBV6-1	TRBJ1-2	NA	NA	CASSDLGRTGGYTF	TGTGCCAGCAGTGATTTGGGACGCACCGGTGGCTACACCTTC
16	TRBV19	TRBJ2-5	NA	NA	CASRSGGRGRIKTQYF	TGTGCCAGTAGATCCGGAGGGAGGGGGCGCATAAAGACCCAGTACTTC
16	TRBV2	TRBJ1-6	NA	NA	CASSPMAGGNNSPLHF	TGTGCCAGCAGCCCCATGGCCGGGGGAAATAATTCACCCCTCCACTTT
14	TRBV27	TRBJ1-5	NA	NA	CASRQGYSNQPQHF	TGTGCCAGCAGGCAGGGGTATAGCAATCAGCCCCAGCATTTT
14	TRBV7-9	TRBJ1-2	few	NA	CASSLVRDIRSYTF	TGTGCCAGCAGCTTAGTTAGGGACATTCGTAGCTACACCTTC
18	TRBV3-1/TRBV3-2	TRBJ1-1	few	NA	CASSQDGLPGPMNTEAFF	TGTGCCAGCAGCCAAGATGGACTACCTGGGCCCATGAACACTGAAGCTTTCTTT
19	TRBV5-6	TRBJ1-1	NA	NA	CASSSKLLGRVGMNTEAFF	TGTGCCAGCAGCTCGAAGCTGTTAGGTAGGGTTGGGATGAACACTGAAGCTTTCTTT
12	TRBV15	TRBJ1-2	NA	NA	CATSRDGRRYTF	TGTGCCACCAGCAGGGATGGACGCCGCTACACCTTC
14	TRBV5-1	TRBJ2-3	NA	TRBD2	CASSRDYSTDTQYF	TGCGCCAGCAGCCGGGACTACAGCACAGATACGCAGTATTTT
15	TRBV5-1	TRBJ1-6	NA	TRBD1	CASRTGTGASTPLHF	TGCGCCAGCAGGACCGGGACAGGGGCTTCGACACCCCTCCACTTT
12	TRBV29-1	TRBJ2-5	few	NA	CSVGYSQETQYF	TGCAGCGTTGGTTACAGCCAAGAGACCCAGTACTTC
13	TRBV5-1	TRBJ2-2	few	NA	CASSLEDIGELFF	TGCGCCAGCAGCTTGGAGGATATCGGGGAGCTGTTTTTT